This T cell receptor (beta chain) was documented in a study of blood T cells in healthy people across ages. This clonotype was picked up a small number of times. V gave up 2 bases and J gave up 8 bases, with 13 bases separating them. Germline V lookup: CDR1 LNHDA, CDR2 SQIVND (reference sequence). The length of the CDR3 is 13 residues. For the second PCR, which ran for about 6 to 11 cycles, a sample-barcoded 5' primer and a J-beta primer mix were used. In TCRdb, the 5' RACE reads were re-called with MiXCR into one record per CDR3 protein. The sample holds around 780,000 distinct CDR3 sequences, roughly 24% seen once. These sequences were also reported in another study, on T cells of mothers and their children.

V is TRBV19 and J is TRBJ2-7, with D unclear. This clonotype was sampled from a boy aged 10-17 years in good health. The sample was blood. The CDR3 loop is CASSIRGINKQYF. CDR3 nucleotides: TGTGCCAGTAGTATAAGAGGCATTAACAAGCAGTACTTC.